These 10 T cell receptor beta chains share one sample of origin, sequenced in a study of cytomegalovirus exposure and HLA in healthy donors. The PCR contained 60 Vbeta and 13 Jbeta primers. Generated by immunoSEQ multiplex PCR, the TCRdb table keeps only in-frame clones and is missing some. The top ten hold 2.1% of the sample, which has roughly 160,000 clones, 70% to 85% seen once. Sequencing used PBMCs. The source of these receptors is a man in his forties or fifties in good health and CMV-seronegative.

The chain carries TRBV6-1 and TRBJ2-7; 7 bases align to TRBD1. Germline loops: CDR1 MNHNS, CDR2 SASEGT. Trimming cost V 4 bases and J 4 bases; bases outside gene matches: 10. The CDR3 spans 15 residues. CDR3 region: CASSVNPTGSYEQYF. The CDR3, as DNA: TGTGCCAGCAGTGTAAACCCGACAGGGTCTTACGAGCAGTACTTC.

The rearrangement uses TRBV5-1 and TRBJ2-7; the match to TRBD2 covers 9 bases. The CDR3 spans 16 residues. Trimming took 4 bases from V and 3 from J; bases not matched to a gene: 11. Germline V gene data show CDR1 as SGHRS and CDR2 as YFSETQ. The CDR3 loop is CASSPITIAGVYEQYF. The CDR3, as DNA: TGCGCCAGCAGCCCAATTACAATAGCGGGGGTCTACGAGCAGTACTTC.

This clone was detected only a few times. The V call is TRBV5-1, the J call TRBJ2-1; 11 bases map to TRBD2. Germline V gene data show CDR1 as SGHRS and CDR2 as YFSETQ. V lost 4 bases to trimming and J lost 2 bases; unmatched junction nucleotides: 14. This CDR3 comprises 19 residues. CDR3 sequence (DNA): TGCGCCAGCAGCCCTGGATTAACTAGCGGGAGAACCCCCTACAATGAGCAGTTCTTC. Translating gives CASSPGLTSGRTPYNEQFF.

The V gene is TRBV19, the J gene TRBJ1-2; D uncertain. In germline, CDR1 is LNHDA, CDR2 SQIVND (reference sequence). Trimming removed 3 bases at V and 4 bases at J, with 9 bases between. This CDR3 comprises 13 residues. Here the CDR3 reads CASSIEGVYGYTF. CDR3 nucleotides: TGTGCCAGTAGTATTGAGGGAGTCTATGGCTACACCTTC.

The chain employs TRBV9 and TRBJ2-2; TRBD1 matches 8 bases. J was trimmed by 0 bases and V by 1 base; bases with no gene match: 5. The CDR3 runs to 17 residues. Germline-derived CDR1 and CDR2 are SGDLS and YYNGEE. The CDR3 protein is CASSVQTGASNTGELFF. CDR3 bases: TGTGCCAGCAGCGTACAGACAGGGGCTTCGAACACCGGGGAGCTGTTTTTT.

The genes are TRBV15 and TRBJ2-7; D perhaps matches TRBD2 (5 bases). CDR3 length equals 12 residues. V lost 0 bases and J lost 6, with 6 bases in between. CDR1 is LNHNV and CDR2 is YYDKDF in the germline V gene (reference sequence). Here the CDR3 reads CATSRESGEQYF. As DNA, the CDR3 is TGTGCCACCAGCAGAGAGAGCGGCGAGCAGTACTTC. The entire variable domain, with the rest obtained from reference TRBV15 and TRBJ2-7, is as follows: DAMVIQNPRYQVTQFGKPVTLSCSQTLNHNVMYWYQQKSSQAPKLLFHYYDKDFNNEADTPDNFQSRRPNTSFCFLDIRSPGLGDTAMYLCATSRESGEQYFGPGTRLTVT.

This clone was seen a few times. The rearrangement links TRBV7-2 to TRBJ2-3; a possible D gene is TRBD2 (6 bases). Per the germline V gene, CDR1 is SGHTA and CDR2 is FQGNSA. The CDR3 runs to 14 residues. Deletions cut 2 bases from V and 2 bases from J, with 8 bases between. The CDR3 bases are TGTGCCAGCAGCTTAACGGGGGTCACAGATACGCAGTATTTT. Translating it yields CASSLTGVTDTQYF.

The chain recombines TRBV7-6 with TRBJ2-7; 7 nucleotides match TRBD1. CDR1 and CDR2 from the germline V gene are SGHVS and FNYEAQ. V gave up 4 bases and J gave up 6 bases; unmatched junction bases: 3. This CDR3 has 12 residues. CDR3 DNA sequence: TGTGCCAGCAGCTACGCAGGGGGCGAGCAGTACTTC. Amino acids: CASSYAGGEQYF. Together with reference TRBV7-6 and TRBJ2-7, the CDR3 gives the full variable domain: GAGVSQSPRYKVTKRGQDVALRCDPISGHVSLYWYRQALGQGPEFLTYFNYEAQQDKSGLPNDRFSAERPEGSISTLTIQRTEQRDSAMYRCASSYAGGEQYFGPGTRLTVT.

The V and J genes are TRBV6-1 and TRBJ1-3; D not resolved. Germline V CDR1 and CDR2: MNHNS, SASEGT. The CDR3 length is 12 residues. Trimming took 7 bases from V and 3 from J, leaving 7 bases between them. The CDR3 nucleotides are TGTGCCAGCATCCGGGGTGGAAACACCATATATTTT. This translates into CASIRGGNTIYF.

The table lists this clone with a few counts. V gene TRBV2 combines with J gene TRBJ1-4, with 11 bases that match TRBD1. CDR3 length equals 14 residues. In germline, CDR1 is SNHLY, CDR2 FYNNEI. The J segment lost 4 bases and the V segment lost 8 bases, leaving 3 bases of the junction unmatched. CDR3 nucleotide sequence: TGTGCCAGCGGACAGGGGGCTGTTAATGAAAAACTGTTTTTT. This codes for CASGQGAVNEKLFF.